The entry that follows covers one TCR beta chain sequence. The entry originates in a study of shared clonotypes between healthy human individuals. Libraries were prepared by immunoSEQ multiplex PCR; TCRdb keeps only in-frame clonotypes and omits some of them. Of about 1.5 million clones detected, around 97% appear once; the ten largest clones hold roughly 1.1%. CD45RA+ naive and CD45RA-negative memory subsets were separated from CD4+ cells. The clonotype was recovered from a man younger than 40 in good health. The sample comprised naive CD4+ T cells sorted from blood. Noted subset: CD45RA+ positively selected.

The CDR3 protein is CATGKPYNEQFF. The CDR3 region has the DNA TGTGCCACCGGCAAGCCCTACAATGAGCAGTTCTTC. The rearrangement links TRBV19 to TRBJ2-1, with no clear D. V was trimmed by 10 bases and J by 2 bases, leaving 9 bases between them. Per the germline V gene, CDR1 is LNHDA and CDR2 is SQIVND (reference sequence). The CDR3 is 12 amino acids.